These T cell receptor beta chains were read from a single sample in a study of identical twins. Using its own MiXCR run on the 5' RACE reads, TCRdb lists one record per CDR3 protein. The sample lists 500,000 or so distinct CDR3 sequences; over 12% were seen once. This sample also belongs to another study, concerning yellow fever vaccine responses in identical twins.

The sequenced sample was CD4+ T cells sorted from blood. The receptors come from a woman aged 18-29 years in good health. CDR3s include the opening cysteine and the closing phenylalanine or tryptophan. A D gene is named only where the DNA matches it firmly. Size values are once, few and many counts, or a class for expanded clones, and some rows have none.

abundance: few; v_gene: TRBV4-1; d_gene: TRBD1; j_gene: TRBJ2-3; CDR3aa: CASSFDRGEGTDTQYF; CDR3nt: TGCGCCAGCAGTTTCGACAGGGGAGAGGGCACAGATACGCAGTATTTT
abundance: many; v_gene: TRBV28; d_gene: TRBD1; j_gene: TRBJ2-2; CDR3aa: CASRGTGTGELFF; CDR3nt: TGTGCCAGCAGGGGGACAGGGACCGGGGAGCTGTTTTTT
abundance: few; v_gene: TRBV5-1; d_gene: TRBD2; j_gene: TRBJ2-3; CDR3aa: CASSRGLAGGLDTQYF; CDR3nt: TGCGCCAGCAGTCGAGGACTAGCGGGGGGATTAGATACGCAGTATTTT
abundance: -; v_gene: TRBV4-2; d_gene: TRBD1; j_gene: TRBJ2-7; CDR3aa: CASSYGTDTFYEQYF; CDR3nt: TGTGCCAGCAGCTATGGGACAGATACCTTCTACGAGCAGTACTTC
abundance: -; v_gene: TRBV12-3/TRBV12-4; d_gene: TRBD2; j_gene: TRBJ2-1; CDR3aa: CASSSWTSGSSDEQFF; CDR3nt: TGTGCCAGCAGTTCCTGGACTAGCGGGAGTTCTGATGAGCAGTTCTTC
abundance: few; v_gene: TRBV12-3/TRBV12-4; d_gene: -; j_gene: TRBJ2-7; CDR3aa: CASSPEQTGGWGEQYF; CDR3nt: TGTGCCAGCAGCCCCGAACAGACAGGAGGGTGGGGAGAGCAGTACTTC
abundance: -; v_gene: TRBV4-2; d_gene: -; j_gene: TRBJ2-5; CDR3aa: CASSQVHDRLGGFQETQYF; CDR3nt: TGTGCCAGCAGCCAAGTTCACGACCGACTAGGGGGATTCCAAGAGACCCAGTACTTC
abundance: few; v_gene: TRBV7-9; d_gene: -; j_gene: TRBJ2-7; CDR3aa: CASTVIRPSSYEQYF; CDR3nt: TGTGCCAGCACCGTAATAAGACCGAGCTCCTACGAGCAGTACTTC
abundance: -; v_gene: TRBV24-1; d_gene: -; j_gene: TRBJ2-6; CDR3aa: CATSDFRLGGRWLGANVLTF; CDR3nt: TGTGCCACCAGTGATTTTCGCCTTGGGGGGCGGTGGCTAGGGGCCAACGTCCTGACTTTC
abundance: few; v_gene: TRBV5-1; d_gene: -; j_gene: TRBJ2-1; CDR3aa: CASTVVGGEQFF; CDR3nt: TGCGCCAGCACCGTGGTGGGCGGTGAGCAGTTCTTC
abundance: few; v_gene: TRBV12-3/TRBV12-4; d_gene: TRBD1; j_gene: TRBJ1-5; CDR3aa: CASRPGTGSNQPQHF; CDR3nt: TGTGCCAGCAGACCTGGGACAGGAAGCAATCAGCCCCAGCATTTT
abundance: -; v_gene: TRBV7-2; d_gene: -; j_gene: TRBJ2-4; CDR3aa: CASSADGTKNIQYF; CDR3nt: TGTGCCAGCAGCGCGGACGGGACCAAAAACATTCAGTACTTC
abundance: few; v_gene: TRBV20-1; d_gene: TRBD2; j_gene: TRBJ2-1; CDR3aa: CSASLAGVGDEQFF; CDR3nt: TGCAGTGCTAGTCTGGCGGGAGTTGGCGATGAGCAGTTCTTC
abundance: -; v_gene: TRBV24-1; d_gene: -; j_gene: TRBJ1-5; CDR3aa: CATSDPPGQPQHF; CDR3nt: TGTGCCACCAGTGATCCCCCAGGACAGCCCCAGCATTTT
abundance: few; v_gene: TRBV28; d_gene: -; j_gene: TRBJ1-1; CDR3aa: CASSFNWGTEAFF; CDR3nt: TGTGCCAGCAGTTTTAATTGGGGAACTGAAGCTTTCTTT
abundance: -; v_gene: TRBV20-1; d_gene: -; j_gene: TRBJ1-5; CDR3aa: CSARGGQGSQPQHF; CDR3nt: TGCAGTGCTAGAGGAGGGCAGGGGAGTCAGCCCCAGCATTTT
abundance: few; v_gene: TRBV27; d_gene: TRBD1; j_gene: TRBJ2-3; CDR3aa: CASKQTGGGSTDTQYF; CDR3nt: TGTGCCAGCAAACAGACAGGGGGAGGGAGCACAGATACGCAGTATTTT
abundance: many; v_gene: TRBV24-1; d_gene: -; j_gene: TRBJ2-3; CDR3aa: CATQESTDTQYF; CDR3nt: TGTGCCACGCAGGAGAGCACAGATACGCAGTATTTT
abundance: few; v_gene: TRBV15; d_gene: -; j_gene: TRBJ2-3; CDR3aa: CATSRELAHTDTQYF; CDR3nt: TGTGCCACCAGCAGAGAATTAGCGCACACAGATACGCAGTATTTT
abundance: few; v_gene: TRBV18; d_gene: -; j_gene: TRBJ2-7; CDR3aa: CASSPISTYEQYF; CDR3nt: TGTGCCAGCTCACCAATTAGCACCTACGAGCAGTACTTC
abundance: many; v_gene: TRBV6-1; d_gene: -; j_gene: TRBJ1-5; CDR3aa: CASKHLDITDSNQPQHF; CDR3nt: TGTGCCAGCAAGCACCTAGATATAACGGATTCCAATCAGCCCCAGCATTTT
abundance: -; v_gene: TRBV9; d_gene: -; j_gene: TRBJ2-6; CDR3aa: CASSEATSVSFSGANVLTF; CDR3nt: TGTGCCAGCAGCGAAGCGACTAGTGTCTCCTTCTCTGGGGCCAACGTCCTGACTTTC
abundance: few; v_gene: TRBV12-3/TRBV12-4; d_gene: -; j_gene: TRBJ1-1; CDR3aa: CASSFRREFPEAFF; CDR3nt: TGTGCCAGCAGTTTCCGCAGGGAGTTTCCTGAAGCTTTCTTT
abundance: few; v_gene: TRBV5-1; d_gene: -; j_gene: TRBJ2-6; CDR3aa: CASSLFHSPSGANVLTF; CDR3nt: TGCGCCAGCAGCTTGTTTCACAGCCCCTCTGGGGCCAACGTCCTGACTTTC
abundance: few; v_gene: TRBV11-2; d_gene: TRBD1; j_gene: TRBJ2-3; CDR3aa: CASSLRGRYTDTQYF; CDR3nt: TGTGCCAGCAGCCTTAGGGGGCGGTACACAGATACGCAGTATTTT
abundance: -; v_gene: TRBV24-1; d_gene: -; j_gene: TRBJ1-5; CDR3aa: CATAPLPGQRNQPQHF; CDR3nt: TGTGCCACCGCCCCTCTTCCGGGACAACGAAATCAGCCCCAGCATTTT
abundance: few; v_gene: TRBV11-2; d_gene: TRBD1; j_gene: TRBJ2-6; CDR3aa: CASSSGQGYPGANVLTF; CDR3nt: TGTGCCAGCAGCTCGGGACAGGGATACCCTGGGGCCAACGTCCTGACTTTC